This T cell receptor beta chain was observed in a study of early T cells in non-severe SARS-CoV-2 infection. CDR1 is PRHDT and CDR2 is FYEKMQ in the germline V gene (reference sequence). The CDR3 contains 20 residues. Trimming took 0 bases from V and 4 from J; bases not matched to a gene: 10. Via MiXCR, TCRdb re-called the 5' RACE reads, giving one row per CDR3 protein. The table records roughly 60,000 distinct CDR3 sequences, roughly 12% of them present only once. Source material: whole blood. The chain recombines TRBV13 with TRBJ2-1, with 15 bases that match TRBD2. The origin of this receptor is an adult who was a healthcare worker with PCR-confirmed SARS-CoV-2 infection or an uninfected control (not recorded which). Written as DNA, the CDR3 is TGTGCCAGCAGCTTAGGTCTGGGACTAGCGGGAGGATCTGTATACAATGAGCAGTTCTTC. This encodes CASSLGLGLAGGSVYNEQFF.